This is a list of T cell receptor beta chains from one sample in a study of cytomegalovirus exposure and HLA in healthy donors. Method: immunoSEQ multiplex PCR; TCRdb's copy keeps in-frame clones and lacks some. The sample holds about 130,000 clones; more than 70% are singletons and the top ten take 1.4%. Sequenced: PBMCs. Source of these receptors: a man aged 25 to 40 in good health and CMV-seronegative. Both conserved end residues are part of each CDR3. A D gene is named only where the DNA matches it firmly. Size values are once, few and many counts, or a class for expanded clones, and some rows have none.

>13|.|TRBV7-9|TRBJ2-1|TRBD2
TGTGCCAGCAGCACGCGACTAGCGGATAAGCAGTTCTTC
CASSTRLADKQFF
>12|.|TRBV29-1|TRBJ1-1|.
TGCAGCGGACAGGTACAGAACACTGAAGCTTTCTTT
CSGQVQNTEAFF
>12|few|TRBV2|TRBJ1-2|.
TGTGCCAGCAGTGCAGGGGTCTATGGCTACACCTTC
CASSAGVYGYTF
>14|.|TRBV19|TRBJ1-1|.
TGTGCCAGTACCCCGATGGGGGGGAACACTGAAGCTTTCTTT
CASTPMGGNTEAFF
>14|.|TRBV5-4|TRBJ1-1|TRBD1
TGTGCCAGCAGCTCGGGCCGACAGGGAAAGGGAGCTTTCTTT
CASSSGRQGKGAFF
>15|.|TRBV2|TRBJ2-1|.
TGTGCCAGCAGTGCAAAAGGGGGCGGGACCAATGAGCAGTTCTTC
CASSAKGGGTNEQFF
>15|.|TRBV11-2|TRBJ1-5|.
TGTGCCAGCAGCCCCGAAGGGGTCCCTATTCAGCCCCAGCATTTT
CASSPEGVPIQPQHF
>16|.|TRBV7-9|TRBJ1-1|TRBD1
TGTGCCAGCACCTTAGAACCGGGACAGGGGTTCGTTGAAGCTTTCTTT
CASTLEPGQGFVEAFF
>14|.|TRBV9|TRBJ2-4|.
TGTGCCAGCAGCGTAGGGGGACAAGTAAACATTCAGTACTTC
CASSVGGQVNIQYF
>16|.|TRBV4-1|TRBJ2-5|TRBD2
TGCGCCAGCAGCCAAGTATTAGCGGGGTACCAAGAGACCCAGTACTTC
CASSQVLAGYQETQYF
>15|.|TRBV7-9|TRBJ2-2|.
TGTGCCAGCAGCTTGGTACTACCGAACACCGGGGAGCTGTTTTTT
CASSLVLPNTGELFF
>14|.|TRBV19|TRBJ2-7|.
TGTGCCAGTAGTATGACCGGGTCCTCCTACGAGCAGTACTTC
CASSMTGSSYEQYF
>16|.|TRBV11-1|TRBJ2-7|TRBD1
TGTGCCAGCAGCTCTGAGGACAGGGGGGGGTCCTACGAGCAGTACTTC
CASSSEDRGGSYEQYF
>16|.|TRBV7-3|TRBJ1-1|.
TGTGCCAGCAGCTTAACTGGGACATCAATGAACACTGAAGCTTTCTTT
CASSLTGTSMNTEAFF
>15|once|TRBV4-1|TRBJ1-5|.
TGCGCCAGCAGCCAAGTCCCGGGTTCGGGTCAGCCCCAGCATTTT
CASSQVPGSGQPQHF
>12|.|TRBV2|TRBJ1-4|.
TGTGCCAGCGGGGGGATGACTGAAAAACTGTTTTTT
CASGGMTEKLFF
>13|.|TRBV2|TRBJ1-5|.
TGTGCCAGCATTAGGGACTTCAATCAGCCCCAGCATTTT
CASIRDFNQPQHF
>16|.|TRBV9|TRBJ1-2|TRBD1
TGTGCCAGCAGCCCATGGGACAGGGGAAAAAACTATGGCTACACCTTC
CASSPWDRGKNYGYTF
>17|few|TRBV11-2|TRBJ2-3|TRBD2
TGTGCCAGCAGCTTGGGGACTAGTATATGGGGCACAGATACGCAGTATTTT
CASSLGTSIWGTDTQYF
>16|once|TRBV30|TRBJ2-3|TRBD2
TGTGCCTCCACCAGAAGAGCGGGAGGGCCCACAGATACGCAGTATTTT
CASTRRAGGPTDTQYF
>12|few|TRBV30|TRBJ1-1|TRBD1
TGTGCCTGGGCAGGGGGGTTGGCTGAAGCTTTCTTT
CAWAGGLAEAFF
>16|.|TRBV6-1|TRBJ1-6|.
TGTGCCAGCAGTGAATATTCCGACCGGGGTACGTCACCCCTCCACTTT
CASSEYSDRGTSPLHF
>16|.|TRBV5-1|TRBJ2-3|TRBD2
TGCGCCAGCAGCAAGGGACTAGCGACCTACACAGATACGCAGTATTTT
CASSKGLATYTDTQYF
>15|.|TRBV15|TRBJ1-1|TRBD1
TGTGCCACCAGCAGCCTACTGACAGGGCGCACTGAAGCTTTCTTT
CATSSLLTGRTEAFF
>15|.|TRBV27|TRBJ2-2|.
TGTGCCAGCAGTTTGGCGGGGACGAACACCGGGGAGCTGTTTTTT
CASSLAGTNTGELFF
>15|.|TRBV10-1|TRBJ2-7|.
TGCGCCAGCAGACCGACTCGTCAGGGCTCCTACGAGCAGTACTTC
CASRPTRQGSYEQYF
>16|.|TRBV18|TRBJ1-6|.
TGTGCCAGCTCACCAGAGGTCAGAAGCTATAATTCACCCCTCCACTTT
CASSPEVRSYNSPLHF
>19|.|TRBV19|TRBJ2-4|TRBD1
TGTGCCAGTAGTACCCCATCGTGGGGACCGGACAGGGCTATAAACATTCAGTACTTC
CASSTPSWGPDRAINIQYF
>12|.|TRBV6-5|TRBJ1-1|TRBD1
TGTGCCAGTAAACAGGGGGGCACTGAAGCTTTCTTT
CASKQGGTEAFF
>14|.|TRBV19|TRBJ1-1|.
TGTGCCAGTAGGCCATCTGCGGGGGGAACTGAAGCTTTCTTT
CASRPSAGGTEAFF
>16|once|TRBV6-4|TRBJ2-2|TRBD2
TGTGCCAGCAGTGTACTAGCGGGAGGGAGTACCGGGGAGCTGTTTTTT
CASSVLAGGSTGELFF
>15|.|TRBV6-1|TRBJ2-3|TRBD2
TGTGCCAGCAGTGTCGGGACTAGTAATCCAGATACGCAGTATTTT
CASSVGTSNPDTQYF
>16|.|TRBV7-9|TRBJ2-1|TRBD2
TGTGCCAGCAGCTTATGGGCTAGCGGCTCCTACAATGAGCAGTTCTTC
CASSLWASGSYNEQFF
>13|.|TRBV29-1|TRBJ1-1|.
TGCACCACGACATACGTACAGGGTACTGAAGCTTTCTTT
CTTTYVQGTEAFF
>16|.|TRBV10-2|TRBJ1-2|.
TGCGCCAGCAGTGAATCTAGCCTATACGCTAACTATGGCTACACCTTC
CASSESSLYANYGYTF
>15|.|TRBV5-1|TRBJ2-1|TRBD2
TGCGCCAGCAGTCCCCTAGCGGGAGCGGGCAATGAGCAGTTCTTC
CASSPLAGAGNEQFF
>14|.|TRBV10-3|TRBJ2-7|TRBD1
TGTGCCATCAGGGACGGGGGACAGGGGGACGAGCAGTACTTC
CAIRDGGQGDEQYF
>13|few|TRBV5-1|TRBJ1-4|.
TGCGCCAGCAGCGTCGGAGCAACTGAAAAACTGTTTTTT
CASSVGATEKLFF
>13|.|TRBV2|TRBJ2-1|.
TGTGCCAGCAGAGACAACGGGAGAGATGAGCAGTTCTTC
CASRDNGRDEQFF
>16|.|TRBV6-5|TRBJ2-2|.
TGTGCCAGCAGTTACTCGAGGGTCAGGAACACCGGGGAGCTGTTTTTT
CASSYSRVRNTGELFF
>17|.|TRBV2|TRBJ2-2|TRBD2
TGTGCCAGCAGTGGGGGACTAGCGGGCCCGAACACCGGGGAGCTGTTTTTT
CASSGGLAGPNTGELFF